Listed below are T cell receptor beta chains from one sample, sequenced in a study of blood T cell repertoires in COVID-19. Libraries were prepared by immunoSEQ multiplex PCR; TCRdb keeps only in-frame clonotypes and omits some of them. This table has a few hundred thousand clones, approximately 87% appearing once. The sample comprised PBMCs or T cells enriched from blood (not recorded which). Source of these receptors: a woman in her thirties or forties who had recovered from COVID-19. CDR3s include the opening cysteine and the closing phenylalanine or tryptophan. A D gene is named only where the DNA matches it firmly. Only part of the rows carry a size: once, few, many, or a class if the clone is expanded.

-,TRBV4-3,TRBJ1-2,-,CASSQGRGTSYGYTF,TGCGCCAGCAGCCAAGGAAGAGGAACATCCTATGGCTACACCTTC
-,TRBV27,TRBJ1-1,-,CASSLGGASEAFF,TGTGCCAGCAGTTTAGGGGGGGCCAGTGAAGCTTTCTTT
once,TRBV19,TRBJ2-1,TRBD1,CASRVGGRDRGSYNEQFF,TGTGCCAGTAGGGTGGGGGGGCGGGACAGGGGTTCCTACAATGAGCAGTTCTTC
-,TRBV9,TRBJ2-2,-,CASSVEGGTNTGELFF,TGTGCCAGCAGCGTAGAAGGGGGAACGAACACCGGGGAGCTGTTTTTT
once,TRBV4-3,TRBJ1-3,-,CASSQAGTNSGNTIYF,TGCGCCAGCAGCCAAGCGGGGACAAACTCTGGAAACACCATATATTTT
-,TRBV30,TRBJ1-1,TRBD1,CAWGGTVMSTEAFF,TGTGCCTGGGGCGGGACAGTCATGTCGACTGAAGCTTTCTTT
-,TRBV7-2,TRBJ1-2,-,CASSPHPLGGYTF,TGTGCCAGCAGCCCCCACCCTCTCGGTGGCTACACCTTC
-,TRBV4-3,TRBJ2-7,-,CASSQDRRAEGYF,TGCGCCAGCAGCCAAGATAGACGCGCGGAGGGGTACTTC
-,TRBV13,TRBJ1-2,-,CASSSGIRVAYGYTF,TGTGCCAGCAGCTCGGGCATCAGGGTAGCCTATGGCTACACCTTC
-,TRBV25-1,TRBJ2-7,-,CAGARGCMSYEQYF,TGTGCCGGCGCTCGGGGGTGTATGTCCTACGAGCAGTACTTC
-,TRBV5-1,TRBJ1-1,-,CASGERGMYTEAFF,TGCGCCAGCGGAGAGAGGGGGATGTACACTGAAGCTTTCTTT
-,TRBV5-1,TRBJ1-3,TRBD1,CASSFQGDVGNTIYF,TGCGCCAGCAGCTTCCAGGGGGATGTTGGAAACACCATATATTTT
-,TRBV27,TRBJ2-7,TRBD2,CASSLMRESYEQYF,TGTGCCAGCAGTTTAATGCGGGAGTCCTACGAGCAGTACTTC
-,TRBV24-1,TRBJ1-2,-,CATSDSLPTGWNYGYTF,TGTGCCACCAGTGATTCCCTCCCTACAGGTTGGAACTATGGCTACACCTTC
-,TRBV30,TRBJ1-1,-,CAFKTAQNTEAFF,TGTGCCTTTAAGACAGCGCAGAACACTGAAGCTTTCTTT
-,TRBV19,TRBJ2-5,TRBD2,CASSILGLAAQETQYF,TGTGCCAGTAGTATCCTGGGACTAGCGGCACAAGAGACCCAGTACTTC
-,TRBV7-9,TRBJ2-6,TRBD2,CASSLKREANVLTF,TGTGCCAGCAGCTTAAAGCGGGAGGCCAACGTCCTGACTTTC
-,TRBV10-2,TRBJ2-5,TRBD2,CASSDFRLAGLYQETQYF,TGCGCCAGCAGTGATTTTCGGCTAGCGGGTTTATACCAAGAGACCCAGTACTTC
-,TRBV19,TRBJ1-5,TRBD1,CASSSWTGGGQPQHF,TGTGCCAGTAGTAGCTGGACAGGGGGCGGCCAGCCCCAGCATTTT
-,TRBV2,TRBJ1-1,-,CAIQRIRPNTEAFF,TGTGCCATCCAGAGGATAAGGCCGAACACTGAAGCTTTCTTT
-,TRBV2,TRBJ2-7,-,CASRSGLRAPYEQYF,TGTGCCAGCAGGTCGGGCCTGCGGGCCCCCTACGAGCAGTACTTC
-,TRBV27,TRBJ1-2,TRBD1,CASSPQGNYGYTF,TGTGCCAGCAGCCCACAGGGGAACTATGGCTACACCTTC
-,TRBV7-2,TRBJ2-1,TRBD2,CASSLFGTSDYYNEQFF,TGTGCCAGCAGCTTATTCGGGACTAGCGACTACTACAATGAGCAGTTCTTC
-,TRBV5-1,TRBJ1-2,-,CASSFAQDGYTF,TGCGCCAGCAGCTTTGCACAAGATGGCTACACCTTC
-,TRBV27,TRBJ1-2,TRBD1,CASSLNRGYGYTF,TGTGCCAGCAGTCTTAACAGGGGGTATGGCTACACCTTC
-,TRBV7-9,TRBJ2-7,TRBD2,CASTASGSSEQYF,TGTGCCAGCACGGCTAGCGGGAGTAGCGAGCAGTACTTC
once,TRBV30,TRBJ1-2,TRBD1,CAWSVPGGDLGGYTF,TGTGCCTGGAGTGTACCAGGGGGTGACTTGGGAGGCTACACCTTC
-,TRBV19,TRBJ2-1,TRBD2,CASMVGLAGGNEQFF,TGTGCCAGTATGGTCGGACTAGCGGGAGGCAATGAGCAGTTCTTC
many,TRBV4-3,TRBJ1-6,-,CASSQEGMGGMPLHF,TGCGCCAGCAGCCAAGAGGGTATGGGGGGGATGCCCCTCCACTTT
-,TRBV5-1,TRBJ1-1,TRBD1,CASSAWDRNTEAFF,TGCGCCAGCAGCGCATGGGACAGGAACACTGAAGCTTTCTTT
-,TRBV7-8,TRBJ2-5,TRBD2,CASRRLAGGPETQYF,TGTGCCAGCAGAAGACTAGCGGGAGGCCCAGAGACCCAGTACTTC
-,TRBV10-3,TRBJ2-7,TRBD2,CAISASAGAFYEQYF,TGTGCCATCAGTGCTTCGGCGGGAGCATTTTACGAGCAGTACTTC
-,TRBV27,TRBJ2-7,-,CASSYRFAYEQYF,TGTGCCAGCAGTTACAGGTTTGCGTACGAGCAGTACTTC
-,TRBV11-3,TRBJ2-2,TRBD2,CASSPQGGTNTGELFF,TGTGCCAGCAGTCCCCAGGGAGGGACGAACACCGGGGAGCTGTTTTTT
-,TRBV7-9,TRBJ1-1,-,CASSFTQNTEAFF,TGTGCCAGCAGCTTCACACAGAACACTGAAGCTTTCTTT
-,TRBV12-3/TRBV12-4,TRBJ1-5,-,CASSLQGQPQHF,TGTGCCAGCAGTTTACAGGGCCAGCCCCAGCATTTT
-,TRBV7-9,TRBJ1-3,TRBD1,CASSYDRDRGNTIYF,TGTGCCAGCAGCTATGACAGGGATCGGGGAAACACCATATATTTT
-,TRBV29-1,TRBJ2-3,TRBD2,CSVAGLAGVSFTDTQYF,TGCAGCGTTGCCGGACTAGCGGGAGTTTCTTTCACAGATACGCAGTATTTT
-,TRBV5-1,TRBJ2-1,-,CASSLGGGVYNEQFF,TGCGCCAGCAGCTTGGGGGGCGGGGTCTACAATGAGCAGTTCTTC
-,TRBV19,TRBJ1-5,TRBD1,CASSGRRGQGQPQHF,TGTGCCAGTAGTGGACGCAGGGGGCAGGGGCAGCCCCAGCATTTT
-,TRBV12-3/TRBV12-4,TRBJ2-7,-,CASSLYRSYEQYF,TGTGCCAGCAGTTTATACAGGTCCTACGAGCAGTACTTC
-,TRBV11-2,TRBJ2-1,TRBD1,CASSFRTGAYNEQFF,TGTGCCAGCAGCTTCCGGACAGGGGCCTACAATGAGCAGTTCTTC
-,TRBV18,TRBJ1-2,-,CASWPGGGGGYTF,TGTGCCAGCTGGCCGGGGGGAGGAGGTGGCTACACCTTC
-,TRBV18,TRBJ2-1,-,CASSPSGYGYNEQFF,TGTGCCAGCTCACCTTCAGGCTATGGGTACAATGAGCAGTTCTTC
-,TRBV5-1,TRBJ1-4,TRBD1,CASRAGGLNEKLFF,TGCGCCAGCAGAGCAGGGGGCCTTAATGAAAAACTGTTTTTT